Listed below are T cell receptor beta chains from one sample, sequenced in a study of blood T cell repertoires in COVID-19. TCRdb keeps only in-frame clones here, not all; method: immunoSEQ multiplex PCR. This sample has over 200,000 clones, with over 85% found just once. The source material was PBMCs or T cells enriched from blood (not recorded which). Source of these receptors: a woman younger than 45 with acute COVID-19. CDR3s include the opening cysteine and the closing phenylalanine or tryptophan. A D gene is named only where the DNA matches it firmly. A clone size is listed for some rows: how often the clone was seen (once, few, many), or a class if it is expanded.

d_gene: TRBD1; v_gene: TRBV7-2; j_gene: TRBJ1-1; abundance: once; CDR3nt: TGTGCCAGCAGCCCAAGCAGGGGGAAAATGAACACTGAAGCTTTCTTT; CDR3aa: CASSPSRGKMNTEAFF
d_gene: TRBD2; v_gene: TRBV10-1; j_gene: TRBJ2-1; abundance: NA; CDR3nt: TGCGCCAGCACGGCGGGGGGCCCTTACAATGAGCAGTTCTTC; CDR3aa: CASTAGGPYNEQFF
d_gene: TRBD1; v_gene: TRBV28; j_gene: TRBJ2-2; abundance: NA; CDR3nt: TGTGCCAGCAGTTACACACAGGGGGTCGGGGAGCTGTTTTTT; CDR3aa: CASSYTQGVGELFF
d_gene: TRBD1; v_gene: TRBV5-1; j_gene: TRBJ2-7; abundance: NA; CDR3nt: TGCGCCAGCAGCCGAGGACAGGGTAACTACGAGCAGTACTTC; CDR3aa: CASSRGQGNYEQYF
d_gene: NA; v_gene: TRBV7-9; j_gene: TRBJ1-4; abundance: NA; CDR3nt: TGTGCCGCTGGGACACTCTCCGAAAAACTGTTTTTT; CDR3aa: CAAGTLSEKLFF
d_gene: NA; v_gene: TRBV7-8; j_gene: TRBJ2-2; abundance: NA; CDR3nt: TGTGCCAGCAGCTTTCGGCAGGGCACCGGGGAGCTGTTTTTT; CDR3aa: CASSFRQGTGELFF
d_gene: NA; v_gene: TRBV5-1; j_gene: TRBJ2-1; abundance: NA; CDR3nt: TGCGCCAGCAGCTTTGCGGAAGTCGGTCCCAATGAGCAGTTCTTC; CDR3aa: CASSFAEVGPNEQFF
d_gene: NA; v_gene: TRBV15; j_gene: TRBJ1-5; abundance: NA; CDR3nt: TGTGCCACCAGCACCGTACTAATCCTTGGAGAGAGCAATCAGCCCCAGCATTTT; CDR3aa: CATSTVLILGESNQPQHF
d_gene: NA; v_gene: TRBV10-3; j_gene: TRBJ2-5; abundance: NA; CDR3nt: TGTGCCATCAGTGTGGGACACGGGGAGACCCAGTACTTC; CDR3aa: CAISVGHGETQYF
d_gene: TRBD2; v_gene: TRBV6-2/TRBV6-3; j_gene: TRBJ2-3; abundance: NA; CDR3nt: TGTGCCAGCAGTTACTCGACTAGCGGGGGAGACACAGATACGCAGTATTTT; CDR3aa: CASSYSTSGGDTDTQYF
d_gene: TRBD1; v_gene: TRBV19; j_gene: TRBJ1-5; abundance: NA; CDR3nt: TGTGCCAGTAGTTCGACAGGGATAAATCAGCCCCAGCATTTT; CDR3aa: CASSSTGINQPQHF
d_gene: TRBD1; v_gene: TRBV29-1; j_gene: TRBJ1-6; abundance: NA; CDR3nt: TGCAGCGTTCTAATAGTGGGCACAGGGGGCGAATCACCCCTCCACTTT; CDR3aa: CSVLIVGTGGESPLHF
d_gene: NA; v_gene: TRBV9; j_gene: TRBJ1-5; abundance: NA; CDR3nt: TGTGCCAGCAGCTTCACGGGACAACCAGATCAGCCCCAGCATTTT; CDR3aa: CASSFTGQPDQPQHF
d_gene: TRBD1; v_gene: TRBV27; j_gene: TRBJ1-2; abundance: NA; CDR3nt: TGTGCCAGCAGTTTCGGACAGGCTTATGGCTACACCTTC; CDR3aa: CASSFGQAYGYTF
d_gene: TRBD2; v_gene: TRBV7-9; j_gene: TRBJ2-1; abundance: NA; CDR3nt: TGTGCCAGCAGCTTTCCTAGCGGGGGGACTAGCTCCTACAATGAGCAGTTCTTC; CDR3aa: CASSFPSGGTSSYNEQFF
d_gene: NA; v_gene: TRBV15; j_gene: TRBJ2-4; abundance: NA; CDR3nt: TGTGCCACCAGCAGAGAGGGCCTAGCCAAAAACATTCAGTACTTC; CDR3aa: CATSREGLAKNIQYF
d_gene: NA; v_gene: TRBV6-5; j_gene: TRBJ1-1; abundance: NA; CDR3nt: TGTGCCAGCAGTCTAAACCAGGGAACTGAAGCTTTCTTT; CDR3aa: CASSLNQGTEAFF
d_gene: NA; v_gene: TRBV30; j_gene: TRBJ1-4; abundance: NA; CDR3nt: TGTGCCTGGAGTGGGAGGGACGGACTGTTTTTT; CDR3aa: CAWSGRDGLFF
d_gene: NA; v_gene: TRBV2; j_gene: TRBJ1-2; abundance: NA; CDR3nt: TGTGCCAGCGAGGTAGATGCTAACTATGGCTACACCTTC; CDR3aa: CASEVDANYGYTF
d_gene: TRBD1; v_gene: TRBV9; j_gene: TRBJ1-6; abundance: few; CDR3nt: TGTGCCAGCAGCCCCGGGACAGGGAAGGCGAGCTCCTATAATTCACCCCTCCACTTT; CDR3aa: CASSPGTGKASSYNSPLHF
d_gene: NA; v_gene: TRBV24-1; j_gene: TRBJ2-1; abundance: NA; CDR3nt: TGTGCCACCAGTGACGTTCTATCCAATGAGCAGTTCTTC; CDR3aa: CATSDVLSNEQFF
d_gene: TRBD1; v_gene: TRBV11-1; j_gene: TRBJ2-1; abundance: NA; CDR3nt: TGTGCCAGCAGCCCCCTAGGACAGGGGGCGGTTGAGCAGTTCTTC; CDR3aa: CASSPLGQGAVEQFF
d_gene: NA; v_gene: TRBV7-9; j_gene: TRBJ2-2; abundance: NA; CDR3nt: TGTGCCAGCAGCTTAGGCAGCGCGAACACCGGGGAGCTGTTTTTT; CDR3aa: CASSLGSANTGELFF